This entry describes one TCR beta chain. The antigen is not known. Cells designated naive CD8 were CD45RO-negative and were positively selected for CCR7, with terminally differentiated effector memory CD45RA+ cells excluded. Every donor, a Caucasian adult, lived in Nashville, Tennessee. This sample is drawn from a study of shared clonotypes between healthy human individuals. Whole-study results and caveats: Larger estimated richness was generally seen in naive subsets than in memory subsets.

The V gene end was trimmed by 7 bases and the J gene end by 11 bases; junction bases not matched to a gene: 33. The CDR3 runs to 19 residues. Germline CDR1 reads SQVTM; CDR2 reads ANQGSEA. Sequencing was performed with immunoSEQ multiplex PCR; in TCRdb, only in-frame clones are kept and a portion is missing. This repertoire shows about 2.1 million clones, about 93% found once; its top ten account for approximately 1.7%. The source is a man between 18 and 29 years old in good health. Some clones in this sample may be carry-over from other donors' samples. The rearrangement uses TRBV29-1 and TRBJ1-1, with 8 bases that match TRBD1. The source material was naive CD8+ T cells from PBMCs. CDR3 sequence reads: CSALIGSPIAFGTGIVAFF. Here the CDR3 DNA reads TGCAGCGCACTCATCGGGTCCCCCATCGCCTTCGGGACAGGTATCGTCGCTTTCTTT.